The T cell receptor beta chain under discussion was sequenced for a study of T cells in Graves' hyperthyroidism and ophthalmopathy (dated by TCRdb to between 2018 and 2021). General notes on the study: Peripheral blood was sampled at the time of initial diagnosis, prior to any treatment. Prospective prediction of ophthalmopathy was tested in an independent validation cohort of 18 to 20 hyperthyroidism patients and 17 patients who later progressed to ophthalmopathy. TCR Vbeta CDR3 sequencing of 140 or so peripheral blood samples (more than 40 ophthalmopathy, about 74 hyperthyroidism and some 17 progressor patients) is reported in the paper. Once sampling was done, hyperthyroidism patients were given methimazole at a starting dose of 30 mg daily, whereas ophthalmopathy patients were given high-dose intravenous methylprednisolone. The study also compared thyroid tissue and blood T-cell repertoires from more than five Graves' hyperthyroidism patients. For training and testing, the 80 to 100 patients in the discovery cohort were randomly divided in a 7:3 ratio. A discovery cohort of about 95 patients, approximately 45 with Graves' ophthalmopathy and 57 with stable Graves' hyperthyroidism, was used to find distinguishing TCR V-J signatures.

Graves' hyperthyroidism was defined as stable when no progression to ophthalmopathy occurred over 18 months of follow-up. Hyperthyroidism patients were newly diagnosed, with disease duration under 2 months, and aged 18 to 65 years. The study excluded patients with uncontrolled infections, other autoimmune diseases, pregnancy or lactation. Diagnoses were based on clinical symptoms, serum thyroxine and TRAb, thyroid ultrasound and orbital computed tomography. Ficoll-Paque density gradient centrifugation was used to isolate PBMCs from 8.5 to 10 ml of fresh peripheral blood. Trizol reagent was used to extract total RNA, and RNA quality was then checked on an Agilent 2100 Bioanalyzer. Findings and caveats that apply to the study as a whole: Most expanded thyroid clonotypes (frequency above 0.001) were also detected in blood, a finding suggesting that blood repertoires may reflect thyroid immune responses. No statistical method was used to set the sample size in advance, and investigators knew the group allocation. A 13 V-J signature model separated ophthalmopathy from stable hyperthyroidism, with 87.88% sensitivity and just under 84% specificity in cross-validation and 80%/75% in testing. In validation, the model predicted progression to ophthalmopathy with over 65% sensitivity and less than 80% specificity, a median of roughly seven months before onset.

At the junction V is shortened by 0 bases and J by 6 bases, with 18 bases in between. The CDR3 covers 16 residues, taking in both the cysteine and the phenylalanine. The read is trimmed to its CDR3 DNA, 48 bases read in frame from base 1. The germline V gene yields MNHNS for CDR1 and SASEGT for CDR2. This clonotype has at least ten counts. Its antigen is still unknown. No much larger clone is present one base from it, and per-base qualities are unavailable. The TCR beta CDR3 regions were amplified from RNA transcripts. For the first round of RT-PCR on the TCR CDR3, the HTBI primer set was used together with the Qiagen OneStep RT-PCR kit. A second multiplex PCR round built the libraries, followed by size selection and purification. Sequencing of the libraries was done on an Illumina HiSeq2000 using paired-end 100 bp reads. The authors processed their data as follows. SOAPnuke was used to process the raw data, with reads discarded if the reads contained adapters or uncalled bases, had a mean Phred below 15, or lacked an exact constant-primer or identifier match. High-quality paired reads were merged with COPE v1.2.5, and unique nucleotide sequences were defined as clonotypes. MiTCR v1.1 was used to align clonotypes to the IMGT TRBV, TRBD and TRBJ reference segments. Analysis was restricted to V-J combinations with a frequency above 0.0001, which covered roughly 99% of repertoires. A TCS score was defined as the ratio between F50 (clonal expansion) and ExV (chaos), using BLOSUM62-based TCRdist between CDR3 peptides within each V-J. Welch's t-statistics and random forest reduced some 510 V-J features to roughly 13, which were used in a naive Bayes classifier (R e1071). Using fastp at Q25 and MiXCR, TCRdb reprocessed the public reads and kept productive beta chains. One record per CDR3 amino acid sequence lists the most common genes and DNA. TCRdb assigned the V and J calls; the authors' analysis was not used. The sample table records a few hundred thousand distinct CDR3 sequences; under 25% of these occur just once. The ten top clones hold 26% of the sample.

The sequence came from a man aged 18 to 35 with Graves' hyperthyroidism. The sequence joins TRBV6-1 to TRBJ2-7; the D gene is perhaps TRBD2, from 7 matching bases. The sample taken for sequencing was blood. Read as DNA, the sequence is TGTGCCAGCAGTGAAGCAGCAGCTCCCGGGGGGCGCGAGCAGTACTTC. Its coded protein is CASSEAAAPGGREQYF.